This T cell receptor (beta chain) was sequenced for a study of vaccination effects on CD4 cells after COVID-19. CDR1 is SGHDT, CDR2 YYEEEE, per germline. V was trimmed by 5 bases and J by 0 bases, leaving 17 bases between them. The CDR3 is 16 amino acids. Sequencing followed a ViraFEST assay step that expanded antigen-specific CD4+ T cells with viral peptide pools. Following an approximately eleven-day culture, CD4+ T cells were purified. The participants, recipients of two vaccine doses, got either BNT162b2 or mRNA-1273. Overall study results and limits: In the late period after vaccination, infection- and vaccine-induced clones contracted markedly.

With regard to this clone: Its cognate antigen is unknown.

Here immunoSEQ multiplex PCR was the method, and the copy in TCRdb shows in-frame clones only, minus some. The profile shows 80,000 to 95,000 clones, 60% to 80% of them singletons. This receptor was taken from a human donor who received a COVID-19 vaccine. This chain links TRBV5-6 with TRBJ2-5; no clear D gene. This specimen consisted of CD4+ T cells from PBMCs cultured with HCoV-OC43 spike peptides, obtained after COVID-19 vaccination. Subset here: HCoV-OC43 spike overlapping peptide pool stimulation. CDR3 sequence (DNA): TGTGCCAGCAGTCTATCGTACACCTCGTACCAAGAGACCCAGTACTTC. Its translation is CASSLSYTSYQETQYF. Full variable domain (outside the CDR3, taken from reference TRBV5-6 and TRBJ2-5): DAGVTQSPTHLIKTRGQQVTLRCSPKSGHDTVSWYQQALGQGPQFIFQYYEEEERQRGNFPDRFSGHQFPNYSSELNVNALLLGDSALYLCASSLSYTSYQETQYFGPGTRLLVL.